This is a list of T cell receptor beta chains from one sample in a study of cytomegalovirus exposure and HLA in healthy donors. Measured with immunoSEQ multiplex PCR; TCRdb has only the in-frame clones, and not every one. The sample lists more than 85,000 clones, around 76% seen once, with more than 3% in the top ten. Sequenced material: PBMCs. The receptors here all came from a woman aged 50 to 60 in good health and CMV-seropositive. CDR3s include the opening cysteine and the closing phenylalanine or tryptophan. A D gene is named only where the DNA matches it firmly. A clone size is listed for some rows: how often the clone was seen (once, few, many), or a class if it is expanded.

TRBD1	NA	TRBV9	TRBJ2-1	TGTGCCAGCAGCGTAGAGGGGGCCCAAAGCTCCTACAATGAGCAGTTCTTC	CASSVEGAQSSYNEQFF
TRBD1	NA	TRBV2	TRBJ1-1	TGTGCCAGCAGTTTGACAGGGGCGTCTGAAGCTTTCTTT	CASSLTGASEAFF
NA	NA	TRBV15	TRBJ2-2	TGTGCCACCAGCAGAGGATTCGTTGGAGGCGGGGAGCTGTTTTTT	CATSRGFVGGGELFF
TRBD2	NA	TRBV30	TRBJ2-1	TGTGCCTGGACTAGCGGGGTAATACAATTCATCTACAGTGAGCAGTTCTTC	CAWTSGVIQFIYSEQFF
NA	NA	TRBV11-2	TRBJ1-2	TGTGCCAGCAGCTTGTTACAGGGTTCTGGCTACACCTTC	CASSLLQGSGYTF
NA	NA	TRBV7-6	TRBJ1-1	TGTGCCAGCAGCTCGGACAGTTACACTGAAGCTTTCTTT	CASSSDSYTEAFF
TRBD1	NA	TRBV2	TRBJ1-1	TGTGCCAGCCCTGACCAGACAGGGGGCACTGAAGCTTTCTTT	CASPDQTGGTEAFF
NA	NA	TRBV6-6	TRBJ1-1	TGTGCCAGCAGCAGGGACACTGAAGCTTTCTTT	CASSRDTEAFF
TRBD1	NA	TRBV11-2	TRBJ1-1	TGTGCCAGCAGCACACGGGACAGGGGACTGATGAACACTGAAGCTTTCTTT	CASSTRDRGLMNTEAFF
NA	NA	TRBV5-6	TRBJ2-1	TGTGCCAGCAGCTTGGCCGGTAATGAGCAGTTCTTC	CASSLAGNEQFF
TRBD2	NA	TRBV2	TRBJ2-1	TGTGCCAGCAGGCAACTAGCGGGGGGACACAATGAGCAGTTCTTC	CASRQLAGGHNEQFF
NA	NA	TRBV6-6	TRBJ2-5	TGTGCCTCCTACAGGGGAGGAAGTGCAGAGACCCAGTACTTC	CASYRGGSAETQYF
NA	NA	TRBV9	TRBJ2-3	TGTGCCAGCAGCGTAGGCCCTAGCGTCACAGATACGCAGTATTTT	CASSVGPSVTDTQYF
NA	NA	TRBV5-1	TRBJ2-3	TGCGCCTCCTCCCGAGGGGGTACGCAGTATTTT	CASSRGGTQYF
NA	NA	TRBV5-1	TRBJ2-3	TGCGCCAGCAGCTTGGAACAGAGCACAGATACGCAGTATTTT	CASSLEQSTDTQYF
TRBD2	NA	TRBV19	TRBJ2-5	TGTGCCAGTAGTAGAACTAGCGTCGTGGAGACCCAGTACTTC	CASSRTSVVETQYF
NA	NA	TRBV7-8	TRBJ1-1	TGTGCCAGCAGCTTTCAGGGGCGGGCTGAAGCTTTCTTT	CASSFQGRAEAFF
NA	NA	TRBV28	TRBJ1-5	TGTGCCAGCAGTCCCGGTGCGTATCAGGGTCAGCCCCAGCATTTT	CASSPGAYQGQPQHF
TRBD1	NA	TRBV2	TRBJ2-1	TGTGCCAGCAGTGGGGGGGGACAGGGCCACAATGAGCAGTTCTTC	CASSGGGQGHNEQFF
TRBD1	NA	TRBV6-5	TRBJ1-1	TGTGCCAGCAGACCCGACAGGGAAGGGACTGAAGCTTTCTTT	CASRPDREGTEAFF
TRBD1	NA	TRBV5-5	TRBJ1-4	TGTGCCAGCAGCCCAGAGACAGGGACTAATGAAAAACTGTTTTTT	CASSPETGTNEKLFF
NA	NA	TRBV13	TRBJ1-4	TGTGCCAGCAGCTTACGAGGGGAAAAACTGTTTTTT	CASSLRGEKLFF
NA	NA	TRBV11-1	TRBJ2-1	TGTGCCAGCAGCTTATTTAGGGAGGATGAGCAGTTCTTC	CASSLFREDEQFF
NA	NA	TRBV18	TRBJ2-7	TGTGCCAGCTCACCGCCTAGGACAGCCTCCTACGAGCAGTACTTC	CASSPPRTASYEQYF
TRBD2	NA	TRBV27	TRBJ2-1	TGTGCCAGCAGTCCCCCGGGACTAGCGGGAGCGGTTGAGCAGTTCTTC	CASSPPGLAGAVEQFF
NA	NA	TRBV5-1	TRBJ2-5	TGCGCCAGCAGCTTGTTCGGCAGTGGGCGGGGAGAGACCCAGTACTTC	CASSLFGSGRGETQYF
TRBD1	NA	TRBV6-1	TRBJ2-2	TGTGCGACGGACAGGGGGAACACCGGGGAGCTGTTTTTT	CATDRGNTGELFF
NA	NA	TRBV6-5	TRBJ2-3	TGTGCCAGCAGTTACGAGTTACGCACAGATACGCAGTATTTT	CASSYELRTDTQYF
NA	NA	TRBV19	TRBJ1-3	TGTGCCAGTACCCTTTACGGGGGAGAAGACGACACCATATATTTT	CASTLYGGEDDTIYF
TRBD1	NA	TRBV30	TRBJ1-6	TGTGCCATTGCAGGGGGATCACCCCTCCACTTT	CAIAGGSPLHF
NA	NA	TRBV2	TRBJ2-7	TGTGCCAGCAATCTAGCCGCCTACGAGCAGTACTTC	CASNLAAYEQYF
NA	NA	TRBV5-5	TRBJ1-1	TGTGCCAGCAGCTTGATTCCGGCAGGGATCCTCACTGAAGCTTTCTTT	CASSLIPAGILTEAFF
TRBD1	NA	TRBV6-1	TRBJ1-3	TGTGCCAGCAGTGATTGGACAGGGGGCATAAACACCATATATTTT	CASSDWTGGINTIYF
TRBD1	few	TRBV5-4	TRBJ1-1	TGTGCCAGCAGCTCGGGACAGGGCTCAACTGAAGCTTTCTTT	CASSSGQGSTEAFF
NA	NA	TRBV6-1	TRBJ2-3	TGTGCCAGCAGTGAGCAACCGTGGCCGCAGTATTTT	CASSEQPWPQYF
TRBD1	NA	TRBV10-3	TRBJ2-7	TGTGCCATCAGCGCCGGGACAGGGGCGCACGAGCAGTACTTC	CAISAGTGAHEQYF
NA	NA	TRBV6-5	TRBJ1-6	TGTGCCAGCAGTCCCAGGGATGGTTGGAATTCACCCCTCCACTTT	CASSPRDGWNSPLHF
TRBD1	NA	TRBV18	TRBJ2-7	TGTGCCAGCTCATTAACAGGGGGCCTAACTGGTGAGGAGCAGTACTTC	CASSLTGGLTGEEQYF
NA	NA	TRBV2	TRBJ2-5	TGTGCCAGCAGAACGGGGGGCTTACGTTTTGAGACCCAGTACTTC	CASRTGGLRFETQYF
NA	NA	TRBV5-1	TRBJ2-1	TGCGCCAGCAGCTTGTCGCATAAAGACGACTACAACAATGAGCAGTTCTTC	CASSLSHKDDYNNEQFF